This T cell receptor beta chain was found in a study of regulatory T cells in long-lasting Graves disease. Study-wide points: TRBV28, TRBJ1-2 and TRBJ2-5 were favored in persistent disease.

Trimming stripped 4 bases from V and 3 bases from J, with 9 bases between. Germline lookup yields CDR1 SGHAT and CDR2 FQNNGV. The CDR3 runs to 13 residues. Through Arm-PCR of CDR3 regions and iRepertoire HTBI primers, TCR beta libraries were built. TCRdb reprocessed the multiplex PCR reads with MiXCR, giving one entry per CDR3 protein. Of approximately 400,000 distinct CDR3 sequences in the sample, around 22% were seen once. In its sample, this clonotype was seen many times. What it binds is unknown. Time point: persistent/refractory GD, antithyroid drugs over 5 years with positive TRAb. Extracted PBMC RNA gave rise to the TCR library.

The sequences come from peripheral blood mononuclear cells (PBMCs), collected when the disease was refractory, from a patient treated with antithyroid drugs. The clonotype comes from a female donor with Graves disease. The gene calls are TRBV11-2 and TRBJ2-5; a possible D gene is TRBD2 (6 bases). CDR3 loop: CASSSIAEETQYF. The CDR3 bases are TGTGCCAGCAGCTCCATAGCGGAAGAGACCCAGTACTTC.